A single sample gave rise to the 29 T cell receptor beta chains below, sequenced in a study of shared clonotypes between healthy human individuals. Only in-frame clones appear in the TCRdb table, and some are missing; sequencing was by immunoSEQ multiplex PCR. The sample includes 650,000 to 750,000 clones, less than 80% of them seen just once. Material: memory CD4+ T cells sorted from blood. Subset in this sample: CD45RA-negative fraction. The receptors originated from a woman in her 30s in good health.

The chain links TRBV7-3 to TRBJ2-3; D remains unclear. The germline V gene has CDR1 SGHTA and CDR2 FQGTGA. The length of the CDR3 is 15 residues. The V end lost 0 bases, the J end lost 0 bases, and 7 bases lay between the germline ends. CDR3: CASSLTYSSTDTQYF. DNA for the CDR3: TGTGCCAGCAGCTTAACGTACTCTAGCACAGATACGCAGTATTTT.

About this clone: This sequence may be a read error, since a much larger clone differs from it by one base. The sample has other DNA sequences that encode this CDR3 too. This chain uses TRBV11-2 with TRBJ1-1, with D unresolved. Trimming took off 3 bases at V and 1 base at J, with 6 bases between the two ends. The CDR3 is 13 residues long. Germline CDR1 SGHAT, CDR2 FQNNGV. Here the CDR3 reads CASSLLENTEAFF. CDR3 nucleotides: TGTGCCAGCAGCTTGCTTGAGAACACTGAAGCTTTCTTT.

The chain joins TRBV7-3 to TRBJ2-1; 8 bases match TRBD2. CDR1 and CDR2 (germline): SGHTA, FQGTGA. There are 12 residues in the CDR3. V shed 4 bases, J shed 12 bases, and the junction held 5 bases outside the gene matches. The CDR3: CASSSPAGGQFF. The CDR3 DNA reads as TGTGCCAGCAGCTCCCCGGCGGGGGGGCAGTTCTTC.

V is TRBV4-1 and J is TRBJ1-5, with D uncertain. The V end was cut by 2 bases, the J end by 6 bases, with 8 bases between. Germline loops: CDR1 MGHRA, CDR2 YSYEKL. The length of the CDR3 is 13 residues. CDR3 coding DNA: TGCGCCAGCAGCCAACAGGTTGGTCAGCCCCAGCATTTT. Encoded protein: CASSQQVGQPQHF.

The chain is built from TRBV5-1 and TRBJ1-2; D call uncertain. With 4 bases removed from V and 4 bases from J, the gap between germline ends came to 17 bases. The V gene's germline CDR1 is SGHRS and CDR2 YFSETQ. The CDR3 covers 15 residues. This CDR3 reads CASSPDSHLSYGYTF. The CDR3 DNA sequence: TGCGCCAGCAGCCCAGACTCACACCTTTCCTATGGCTACACCTTC.

The rearrangement links TRBV7-3 to TRBJ2-1; D unclear. Deletions cut 5 bases from V and 6 bases from J, with 11 bases between. Germline V gene lookup returns CDR1 SGHTA and CDR2 FQGTGA. The CDR3 sequence is 13 residues long. The CDR3 loop reads CASSTHALNEQFF. As DNA, the CDR3 is TGTGCCAGCAGCACCCATGCCCTCAATGAGCAGTTCTTC.

This clone was seen a few times. This rearrangement joins TRBV28 to TRBJ1-1, with a possible D match to TRBD1 (5 bases). Germline V gives CDR1 MDHEN, CDR2 SYDVKM. V was shortened by 6 bases and J by 8 bases, with 25 bases between the two germline ends. There are 16 residues in the CDR3. CDR3 in amino acids: CASSSPGEGFLREAFF. The CDR3 DNA is TGTGCCAGCAGCTCGCCCGGGGAGGGGTTTCTTAGGGAAGCTTTCTTT.

This chain uses TRBV28 with TRBJ2-7; 7 nucleotides agree with TRBD1. V dropped 5 bases and J dropped 6; count of bases not matched to a gene: 10. The length of the CDR3 is 14 residues. The germline CDR1 and CDR2 sequences are MDHEN and SYDVKM. In DNA form, the CDR3 reads TGTGCCAGCAGTCAAGGGGGCGCGGTAGCCGAGCAGTACTTC. It translates to CASSQGGAVAEQYF. Supplemented by reference TRBV28 and TRBJ2-7, the full variable domain reads DVKVTQSSRYLVKRTGEKVFLECVQDMDHENMFWYRQDPGLGLRLIYFSYDVKMKEKGDIPEGYSVSREKKERFSLILESASTNQTSMYLCASSQGGAVAEQYFGPGTRLTVT.

This clone was recorded a few times. The chain joins TRBV6-1 to TRBJ2-7; D is ambiguous. Trimming shortened V by 8 bases and J by 7 bases, and 12 bases separated the two germline ends. CDR1 and CDR2 from the germline V gene are MNHNS and SASEGT. The CDR3 spans 11 residues. Here the CDR3 DNA reads TGTGCCAGCTTACAATATGGGGAGCAGTACTTC. Protein: CASLQYGEQYF.

The rearrangement joins TRBV18 to TRBJ2-7; D ambiguous. Germline assignment: CDR1 KGHSH and CDR2 LQKENI. The CDR3 has 13 residues. The germline V and J ends were trimmed by 3 bases and 3 bases, with 9 bases remaining between them. The CDR3 loop reads CASSPLSDYEQYF. The CDR3 DNA reads TGTGCCAGCTCACCTCTTTCAGACTACGAGCAGTACTTC.

The chain recombines TRBV15 with TRBJ2-2; 13 nucleotides align to TRBD2. The germline V gene has CDR1 LNHNV and CDR2 YYDKDF (reference sequence). This CDR3 spans 18 amino acids. Trimming at V came to 4 bases and at J to 6 bases, leaving 11 bases not matched to a gene. CDR3 bases: TGTGCCACCAGCAAGGGGGTAGGGACTAGCGGGGTTGCCGGGGAGCTGTTTTTT. Residues: CATSKGVGTSGVAGELFF.

This clone has a handful of counts. This rearrangement joins TRBV7-9 to TRBJ2-3; no definite D call. The CDR3 covers 11 residues. Germline V gene lookup returns CDR1 SEHNR and CDR2 FQNEAQ (reference sequence). V lost 11 bases, J lost 5 bases, and 11 bases lay in between. The CDR3 coding sequence is TGTGCCGGCACAGTGGTAGATACGCAGTATTTT. It yields the protein CAGTVVDTQYF.

The chain couples TRBV6-1 to TRBJ2-3, with D perhaps TRBD2 (5 bases). The CDR3 has 14 amino acids. Trimming removed 4 bases at V and 4 bases at J, with 12 bases between. Germline V gene data show CDR1 as MNHNS and CDR2 as SASEGT. CDR3 sequence: CASSAGVFADTQYF. The CDR3, as DNA: TGTGCCAGCAGTGCCGGGGTTTTCGCAGATACGCAGTATTTT.

This clone was observed a few times. This chain connects TRBV2 to TRBJ1-4; D remains unclear. CDR3 length equals 16 residues. Germline values: CDR1 SNHLY, CDR2 FYNNEI. Trimming took off 2 bases at V and 8 bases at J, with 18 bases between the two ends. For the CDR3, the DNA is TGTGCCAGCAGTGAATGGGAGGCCACCCTGGGAGAAAAACTGTTTTTT. Translated, it gives CASSEWEATLGEKLFF.

V and J are TRBV27 and TRBJ2-1; D remains unclear. Germline CDR1 MNHEY, CDR2 SMNVEV (reference sequence). V was pared by 9 bases and J by 6 bases, with 9 bases between. There are 11 residues in the CDR3. The CDR3 DNA reads TGTGCCAGAGTCAGCTTCAATGAGCAGTTCTTC. It translates to CARVSFNEQFF.

The V gene is TRBV18, the J gene TRBJ2-5; D gene uncertain. The CDR3 length is 16 residues. Germline V gives CDR1 KGHSH, CDR2 LQKENI. With 0 bases removed from V and 7 bases from J, the gap between germline ends came to 18 bases. CDR3 sequence reads: CASSPPVSANKGTQYF. CDR3 bases: TGTGCCAGCTCACCACCGGTCTCAGCGAACAAAGGGACCCAGTACTTC.

V and J are TRBV2 and TRBJ1-1; D is uncertain. The V and J ends lost 8 bases and 2 bases respectively, with 12 bases between them. This CDR3 contains 13 residues. CDR1 SNHLY and CDR2 FYNNEI come from the germline V gene. The CDR3 DNA sequence: TGTGCCAGCTGCGGGGAGTACAACACTGAAGCTTTCTTT. It codes for CASCGEYNTEAFF.

The chain couples TRBV6-5 to TRBJ2-3; perhaps TRBD1 as D (5 bases). The CDR3 sequence is 16 residues long. Per the germline V gene, CDR1 is MNHEY and CDR2 is SVGAGI. V was trimmed by 0 bases and J by 1 base, leaving 11 bases between them. In nucleotides, the CDR3 is TGTGCCAGCAGTTACTCGTTCAGGGTCGGCACAGATACGCAGTATTTT. Translation: CASSYSFRVGTDTQYF.

The J gene is TRBJ2-2, the V gene TRBV5-1; possible D gene TRBD1, 6 bases. Trimming left V 7 bases short and J 7 bases short, with 20 bases between. CDR3 length: 15 amino acids. The germline CDR1 and CDR2 sequences are SGHRS and YFSETQ. CDR3: CASHSGDEIGGELFF. The DNA of the CDR3 is TGCGCCAGCCACTCAGGGGATGAGATAGGCGGGGAGCTGTTTTTT.

This rearrangement joins TRBV10-1 to TRBJ1-5; possibly TRBD1 for D (5 bases). Trimming removed 7 bases from V and 1 base from J, with 11 bases in between. The CDR3 has 14 amino acids. Germline CDR1 is WNHNN and CDR2 is SYGVQD (reference sequence). The CDR3 DNA is TGCGCCAGCAACCACGGGACCAGCAATCAGCCCCAGCATTTT. Amino acids: CASNHGTSNQPQHF.

The rearrangement uses TRBV5-1 and TRBJ2-5; 7 nucleotides agree with TRBD1. V gave up 5 bases and J gave up 2 bases; unmatched junction bases: 9. Germline V gives CDR1 SGHRS, CDR2 YFSETQ. The CDR3 loop spans 15 amino acids. The CDR3 sequence is CASRRTGSPQETQYF. CDR3 DNA: TGCGCCAGCAGACGGACAGGTTCCCCGCAAGAGACCCAGTACTTC.

This clone was seen only a few times. J is TRBJ2-3 and V is TRBV28; D gene uncertain. The germline V and J ends were trimmed by 5 bases and 0 bases, with 12 bases remaining between them. The CDR3 runs 15 residues. Germline values: CDR1 MDHEN, CDR2 SYDVKM. CDR3 nucleotide sequence: TGTGCCAGCAGTGGAATGGCGGCGAGCACAGATACGCAGTATTTT. Translation: CASSGMAASTDTQYF.

The rearrangement uses TRBV6-1 and TRBJ1-5; the D gene is possibly TRBD1 (5 bases). CDR1 MNHNS and CDR2 SASEGT come from the germline V gene. The CDR3 loop spans 14 amino acids. Trimming cost V 4 bases and J 0 bases, with 7 bases left between them. CDR3 sequence reads: CASSVTASNQPQHF. The CDR3 nucleotides are TGTGCCAGCAGTGTGACAGCTAGCAATCAGCCCCAGCATTTT.

This chain uses TRBV11-2 with TRBJ2-5; D ambiguous. CDR1 and CDR2 (germline): SGHAT, FQNNGV. This CDR3 spans 17 amino acids. The germline V and J ends were trimmed by 1 base and 0 bases, with 15 bases remaining between them. The CDR3 region is CASSLVQGRQNQETQYF. In nucleotides, the CDR3 is TGTGCCAGCAGCTTAGTCCAAGGCAGGCAGAACCAAGAGACCCAGTACTTC. The entire variable domain, with the rest obtained from reference TRBV11-2 and TRBJ2-5, is as follows: EAGVAQSPRYKIIEKRQSVAFWCNPISGHATLYWYQQILGQGPKLLIQFQNNGVVDDSQLPKDRFSAERLKGVDSTLKIQPAKLEDSAVYLCASSLVQGRQNQETQYFGPGTRLLVL.

This clone showed up just a few times. CDR3 amino acids: CASAGLPGTQYF. In DNA, the CDR3 is TGTGCCAGTGCGGGACTTCCCGGGACCCAGTACTTC. The V and J genes are TRBV2 and TRBJ2-5, with D possibly TRBD2 on 6 matching bases. From germline, CDR1 is SNHLY and CDR2 FYNNEI. The V end was cut by 9 bases, the J end by 7 bases, with 15 bases between. This CDR3 contains 12 residues.

This clone was picked up one time. The chain recombines TRBV28 with TRBJ2-7, with a tentative D call TRBD2 (5 bases). With 2 bases removed from V and 5 bases from J, the gap between germline ends came to 16 bases. This CDR3 comprises 15 residues. The V gene's germline CDR1 is MDHEN and CDR2 SYDVKM. The CDR3 sequence is CASSLVESRRHEQYF. CDR3 nucleotide sequence: TGTGCCAGCAGTTTAGTCGAATCGAGGAGGCACGAGCAGTACTTC.

The genes are TRBV18 and TRBJ2-1; tentative D call: TRBD2 (6 bases). This CDR3 has 14 residues. V gave up 2 bases and J gave up 10 bases, with 15 bases separating them. The V gene's germline CDR1 is KGHSH and CDR2 LQKENI. The CDR3 DNA sequence: TGTGCCAGCTCACCATTGCGGGACCGACCCGAGCAGTTCTTC. Its protein is CASSPLRDRPEQFF. The whole variable domain, remainder taken from reference TRBV18 and TRBJ2-1, is NAGVMQNPRHLVRRRGQEARLRCSPMKGHSHVYWYRQLPEEGLKFMVYLQKENIIDESGMPKERFSAEFPKEGPSILRIQQVVRGDSAAYFCASSPLRDRPEQFFGPGTRLTVL.

The genes are TRBV10-1 and TRBJ2-5, with unresolved D. The J call is uncertain, as TRBJ2-7 better fits the DNA end. Germline loops: CDR1 WNHNN, CDR2 SYGVQD (reference sequence). The CDR3 length is 13 residues. The CDR3 here is CASSFMKGHEQYF. CDR3 nucleotide sequence: TGCGCCAGCAGTTTTATGAAAGGCCACGAGCAGTACTTC.

This chain's CDR3 is CASSLLRGLPPSTGELFF. The DNA for the CDR3 is TGTGCCAGCAGTTTACTCAGGGGCCTTCCTCCTAGCACCGGGGAGCTGTTTTTT. The chain uses TRBV27 and TRBJ2-2; D might be TRBD1 (6 bases). Per germline, CDR1 MNHEY and CDR2 SMNVEV (reference sequence). The CDR3 is 18 amino acids. Trimming removed 2 bases from V and 4 bases from J, with 20 bases in between.